These T cell receptor beta chains were read from a single sample in a study of OX40 agonist ivuxolimab in advanced cancers. TCRdb's table, derived via immunoSEQ multiplex PCR, lists solely in-frame clones and lacks some. In the table there are about 26,000 clones, 83% of which are singletons. The sequences come from CD4+ or CD8+ T cells sorted from blood, collected in a trial of the OX40 agonist ivuxolimab. The source of these receptors is an adult with an advanced solid tumor such as melanoma, head and neck, liver or kidney cancer. Each CDR3 is given with its conserved first and last residue. A D gene is named only where the DNA matches it firmly. Clone size is not always given. Where it is, it says once, few, many or a class for expanded clones.

-	TRBV11-2	TRBJ2-2	-	CASSLIRDTGELFF	TGTGCCAGCAGCTTAATCAGGGACACCGGGGAGCTGTTTTTT
-	TRBV6-1	TRBJ1-5	-	CASSDWALEFNQPQHF	TGTGCCAGCAGTGATTGGGCACTGGAATTCAATCAGCCCCAGCATTTT
-	TRBV11-2	TRBJ1-3	TRBD1	CASSLWDRSGNTIYF	TGTGCCAGCAGCTTATGGGACAGGTCTGGAAACACCATATATTTT
-	TRBV7-6	TRBJ1-2	-	CASSLGAGANYGYTF	TGTGCCAGCAGCTTAGGGGCAGGGGCGAACTATGGCTACACCTTC
-	TRBV7-2	TRBJ1-1	TRBD1	CASSFVVLRGSMKTEAFF	TGTGCCAGCAGCTTTGTAGTACTCAGGGGGTCGATGAAGACTGAAGCTTTCTTT
-	TRBV27	TRBJ2-1	-	CASSAHNEQFF	TGTGCCAGCAGCGCCCACAATGAGCAGTTCTTC
-	TRBV5-4	TRBJ2-6	-	CASSGRSGANVLTF	TGTGCCAGCAGCGGCCGCTCTGGGGCCAACGTCCTGACTTTC
once	TRBV5-6	TRBJ2-7	-	CASSSDRNYEQYF	TGTGCCAGCAGCTCCGACAGGAACTACGAGCAGTACTTC
-	TRBV13	TRBJ2-5	TRBD1	CASSPRSDREETQYF	TGTGCCAGCAGCCCCCGATCGGACAGGGAAGAGACCCAGTACTTC
once	TRBV5-8	TRBJ2-2	TRBD1	CASSRGQDFINTGELFF	TGTGCCAGCAGCCGGGGACAGGACTTTATCAACACCGGGGAGCTGTTTTTT
-	TRBV6-5	TRBJ2-1	TRBD1	CASSTGQGADEQFF	TGTGCCAGCAGTACCGGACAGGGGGCGGATGAGCAGTTCTTC
-	TRBV5-4	TRBJ1-2	-	CASSLDRTGYGYTF	TGTGCCAGCAGCTTGGACAGGACGGGCTATGGCTACACCTTC
-	TRBV7-2	TRBJ2-1	-	CASSLGGASYNEQFF	TGTGCCAGCAGCTTAGGCGGGGCCTCCTACAATGAGCAGTTCTTC
once	TRBV27	TRBJ2-4	TRBD2	CASSHAGGLAKNIQYF	TGTGCCAGCAGTCACGCGGGGGGGCTAGCCAAAAACATTCAGTACTTC
-	TRBV30	TRBJ2-7	TRBD2	CAWSVGGTSYEQYF	TGTGCCTGGAGTGTCGGGGGGACCTCCTACGAGCAGTACTTC
-	TRBV4-1	TRBJ1-1	TRBD1	CASSQGQGNTEAFF	TGCGCCAGCAGCCAAGGACAGGGCAACACTGAAGCTTTCTTT
-	TRBV5-8	TRBJ2-7	-	CASPSRDAYSYEQYF	TGTGCCAGCCCTTCCCGGGACGCATACTCCTACGAGCAGTACTTC
-	TRBV19	TRBJ1-1	-	CASSASQNTEAFF	TGTGCCAGTAGTGCGTCACAAAACACTGAAGCTTTCTTT
-	TRBV19	TRBJ2-5	-	CASSIVGGVETQYF	TGTGCCAGTAGTATAGTTGGGGGAGTAGAGACCCAGTACTTC
-	TRBV19	TRBJ2-2	TRBD2	CASRDPLGLAGGGTGELFF	TGTGCCAGTAGAGACCCCCTGGGACTAGCGGGGGGCGGGACCGGGGAGCTGTTTTTT